Below are 19 T cell receptor beta chains sequenced from a single sample in a study of response to subunit inactivated influenza vaccine. TCRdb reprocessed the RT-PCR reads via MiXCR and lists one record per CDR3 protein. Of roughly 570,000 distinct CDR3 sequences listed, 13% are singletons. This sample comprised PBMCs from blood, obtained 45 days after vaccination. The receptors come from a middle-aged man who received an inactivated influenza vaccine.

In its sample, this clonotype was seen a few times. The chain carries TRBV7-9 and TRBJ2-5, with 11 bases aligning to TRBD1. The germline V gene has CDR1 SEHNR and CDR2 FQNEAQ (reference sequence). J was trimmed by 4 bases and V by 4 bases; bases with no gene match: 5. This CDR3 region has 15 residues. The CDR3: CASSYGQGAGETQYF. For the CDR3, the DNA is TGTGCCAGCAGCTATGGACAGGGGGCAGGAGAGACCCAGTACTTC.

The rearrangement links TRBV11-2 to TRBJ2-3; 11 bases map to TRBD2. The V segment lost 6 bases and the J segment 8 bases; nucleotides outside the gene matches: 10. The CDR3 is 15 residues long. CDR1 is SGHAT, CDR2 FQNNGV, per germline. CDR3 loop: CASRPLAGGPRTQYF. CDR3 DNA sequence: TGTGCCAGCAGGCCCTTAGCGGGGGGGCCTCGTACGCAGTATTTT.

This clonotype was counted a few times. The genes are TRBV6-1 and TRBJ2-3; the match to TRBD2 covers 10 bases. V lost 6 bases, J lost 2 bases, and 8 bases stayed unmatched. The V gene's germline CDR1 is MNHNS and CDR2 SASEGT. CDR3 length: 16 residues. The CDR3 DNA sequence: TGTGCCAGCAGAGACCCGGGACTAGCGTCCACAGATACGCAGTATTTT. It encodes CASRDPGLASTDTQYF.

This clonotype was seen only a few times. This chain joins TRBV4-2 and TRBJ1-5; tentative D call: TRBD1 (6 bases). CDR3 length: 14 amino acids. The V and J ends lost 4 bases and 3 bases respectively, with 10 bases between them. Germline assignment: CDR1 LGHNA and CDR2 YNFKEQ. The CDR3 protein is CASSLRDTNQPQHF. Written as DNA, the CDR3 is TGTGCCAGCAGCCTTCGGGACACCAATCAGCCCCAGCATTTT.

This clonotype turned up a few times. V is TRBV10-3 and J is TRBJ2-4; the D gene could be TRBD1 or TRBD2 (6 bases each). The CDR3 length is 14 residues. The V gene's germline CDR1 is ENHRY and CDR2 SYGVKD. Trimming took off 3 bases at V and 7 bases at J, with 13 bases between the two ends. CDR3 DNA sequence: TGTGCCATCAGTGATCCGCAGGGGAGGAACATTCAGTACTTC. Its translation: CAISDPQGRNIQYF.

The chain employs TRBV4-1 and TRBJ2-3; D tentatively fits TRBD1 or TRBD2 (5 bases each). Trimming shortened V by 4 bases and J by 4 bases, and 21 bases separated the two germline ends. The length of the CDR3 is 17 residues. Germline V lookup: CDR1 MGHRA, CDR2 YSYEKL. CDR3 protein: CASSLPGTANRPDTQYF. In DNA form, the CDR3 reads TGCGCCAGCAGCCTCCCCGGGACGGCCAACAGGCCAGATACGCAGTATTTT.

The chain combines TRBV5-1 with TRBJ2-1; 12 nucleotides agree with TRBD2. Germline CDR1 reads SGHRS; CDR2 reads YFSETQ. Trimming cost V 4 bases and J 6 bases; bases outside gene matches: 8. CDR3 length: 16 residues. Here the CDR3 reads CASSQLRGLAGNEQFF. CDR3 nucleotides: TGCGCCAGCAGCCAGCTGCGGGGACTAGCGGGCAATGAGCAGTTCTTC.

The chain employs TRBV5-6 and TRBJ2-2; D might be TRBD1 or TRBD2, each matching 6 bases. This CDR3 region has 15 residues. Germline V lookup: CDR1 SGHDT, CDR2 YYEEEE. V lost 4 bases, J lost 5 bases, and 15 bases lay in between. CDR3 coding DNA: TGTGCCAGCAGCGGGGGGCCGGTGATGACCGGGGAGCTGTTTTTT. This codes for CASSGGPVMTGELFF.

This clonotype has a handful of counts. The rearrangement joins TRBV5-1 to TRBJ2-3; a weak D match, TRBD2 (5 bases). CDR3 length: 16 amino acids. V shed 4 bases and J shed 0 bases, with 15 bases lying between them. CDR1 SGHRS and CDR2 YFSETQ come from the germline V gene. Here the CDR3 DNA reads TGCGCCAGCAGCCCCGGACGGGGTCTTAGCACAGATACGCAGTATTTT. Protein product: CASSPGRGLSTDTQYF.

The chain uses TRBV5-1 and TRBJ2-3; 9 bases are shared with TRBD1. The CDR3 contains 15 residues. From germline, CDR1 is SGHRS and CDR2 YFSETQ. Trimming removed 4 bases from V and 3 bases from J; junction bases left unmatched: 6. For the CDR3, the DNA is TGCGCCAGCAGCCTATGGACAGGGGCAACAGATACGCAGTATTTT. Protein: CASSLWTGATDTQYF. The full variable domain, its missing parts supplied by reference TRBV5-1 and TRBJ2-3, is KAGVTQTPRYLIKTRGQQVTLSCSPISGHRSVSWYQQTPGQGLQFLFEYFSETQRNKGNFPGRFSGRQFSNSRSEMNVSTLELGDSALYLCASSLWTGATDTQYFGPGTRLTVL.

This clonotype was recorded at least ten times. This chain links TRBV6-5 with TRBJ2-1, with D perhaps matching TRBD2 (5 bases). V gave up 0 bases and J gave up 6 bases, with 12 bases separating them. Germline V gene sequence: CDR1 MNHEY, CDR2 SVGAGI. This CDR3 is built from 15 residues. DNA for the CDR3: TGTGCCAGCAGTTACTCGAGAGGGCACGGCAATGAGCAGTTCTTC. Its translation is CASSYSRGHGNEQFF.

The DNA of the CDR3 is TGTGCCAGCAGTTTTTTCCAGGTGGAACCCCCTAACTATGGCTACACCTTC. Translated: CASSFFQVEPPNYGYTF. This sequence joins TRBV12-3 or TRBV12-4 and TRBJ1-2; D not resolved. The CDR3 sequence is 17 residues long. The V end lost 3 bases, the J end lost 0 bases, and 17 bases lay between the germline ends.

The chain carries TRBV28 and TRBJ2-5; the D call may be TRBD1 or TRBD2 (5 bases each). The V end was cut by 6 bases, the J end by 5 bases, with 13 bases between. Germline-derived CDR1 and CDR2 are MDHEN and SYDVKM. The CDR3 runs 13 residues. The chain's CDR3 is CASRTGPGETQYF. CDR3 nucleotides: TGTGCCAGCAGAACGGGGCCTGGGGAGACCCAGTACTTC.

This clonotype was observed a handful of times. The CDR3: CASSVGGSRSYNEQFF. The CDR3 DNA reads TGTGCCAGCAGCGTAGGAGGGAGTAGGTCCTACAATGAGCAGTTCTTC. This chain uses TRBV9 with TRBJ2-1; D might be TRBD2 (5 bases). There are 16 residues in the CDR3. V lost 0 bases and J 1 base, leaving 11 bases between the germline ends. The germline CDR1 and CDR2 sequences are SGDLS and YYNGEE.

This clonotype has a handful of counts. The gene calls are TRBV25-1 and TRBJ1-6, with D possibly TRBD1 on 5 matching bases. The germline V gene encodes CDR1 MGHDK and CDR2 SYGVNS. The CDR3 extends over 15 amino acids. Trimming left V 8 bases short and J 0 bases short, with 11 bases between. This chain's CDR3 is CASAGRGSYNSPLHF. The CDR3 DNA sequence: TGTGCCAGCGCCGGAAGGGGCTCCTATAATTCACCCCTCCACTTT.

The chain is built from TRBV30 and TRBJ2-1, with D perhaps TRBD1 (5 bases). This CDR3 comprises 14 residues. The germline V gene has CDR1 GTSNPN and CDR2 SVGIG (reference sequence). The V end was cut by 0 bases, the J end by 7 bases, with 13 bases between. The chain's CDR3 is CAWSVGQGRNEQFF. The DNA for the CDR3 is TGTGCCTGGAGTGTAGGGCAGGGTAGGAATGAGCAGTTCTTC. The variable domain in full, completed from reference TRBV30 and TRBJ2-1, reads SQTIHQWPATLVQPVGSPLSLECTVEGTSNPNLYWYRQAAGRGLQLLFYSVGIGQISSEVPQNLSASRPQDRQFILSSKKLLLSDSGFYLCAWSVGQGRNEQFFGPGTRLTVL.

The chain recombines TRBV3-1 with TRBJ2-5; D gene unclear. Germline assignment: CDR1 LGHDT and CDR2 YNNKEL (reference sequence). V dropped 4 bases and J dropped 0 bases, with 15 bases sitting between them. The CDR3 is 16 residues long. The CDR3, as DNA: TGTGCCAGCAGCCCCGACGATTGGTCCTACCAAGAGACCCAGTACTTC. Translated, it gives CASSPDDWSYQETQYF.

This clonotype was found a few times. The V call is TRBV7-9, the J call TRBJ1-1; D is unclear. Germline loops: CDR1 SEHNR, CDR2 FQNEAQ (reference sequence). Trimming took off 1 base at V and 10 bases at J, with 10 bases between the two ends. The CDR3 contains 12 residues. This CDR3 is CASSLESWGAFF. The CDR3 DNA reads TGTGCCAGCAGCTTAGAAAGCTGGGGAGCTTTCTTT.

The rearrangement uses TRBV7-2 and TRBJ1-6; no reliable D call. The V gene's germline CDR1 is SGHTA and CDR2 FQGNSA. The V and J ends lost 5 bases and 2 bases respectively, with 10 bases between them. The CDR3 loop spans 15 amino acids. The CDR3 here is CASSPSTAYNSPLHF. In DNA, the CDR3 is TGTGCCAGCAGCCCATCGACGGCCTATAATTCACCCCTCCACTTT.